This T cell receptor beta chain is from a study of blood T cell repertoires in COVID-19. Study-level information: The United States, Italy and Spain were the sources of the acute and convalescent COVID-19 samples. From T cells, B-cell-depleted T cells, or PBMCs came the material, which was cDNA or gDNA.

Cohort assignment relied on participant-reported clinical history. Donors in Cohort 3 counted as recovered after two negative PCRs, clearance, or symptom resolution. The assay was immunoSEQ multiplex PCR, and TCRdb's table has in-frame clones only and misses some. The table has 250,000 to 350,000 clones, about 91% seen once. The clonotype comes from a woman younger than 35 who had recovered from COVID-19. Sequenced sample: PBMCs or T cells enriched from blood (not recorded which).

CDR3: CASSQGAGAGELFF. The CDR3 nucleotides are TGCGCCAGCAGCCAAGGCGCGGGGGCCGGGGAGCTGTTTTTT. V gene TRBV4-3 combines with J gene TRBJ2-2; 7 nucleotides match TRBD2. There are 14 residues in the CDR3. Germline CDR1 and CDR2: LGHNA and YSLEER. The trim removed 1 base at V and 6 bases at J, leaving 2 bases unmatched.